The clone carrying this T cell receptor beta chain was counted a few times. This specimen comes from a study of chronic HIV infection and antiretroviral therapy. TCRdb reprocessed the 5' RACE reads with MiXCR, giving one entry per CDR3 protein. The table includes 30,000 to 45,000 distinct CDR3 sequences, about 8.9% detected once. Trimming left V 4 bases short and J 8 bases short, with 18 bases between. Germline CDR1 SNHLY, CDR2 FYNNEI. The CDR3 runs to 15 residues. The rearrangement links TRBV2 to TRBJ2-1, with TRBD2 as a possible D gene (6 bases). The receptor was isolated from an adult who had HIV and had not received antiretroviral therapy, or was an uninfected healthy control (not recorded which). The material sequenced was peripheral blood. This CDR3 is CASSGAGRGFDEQFF. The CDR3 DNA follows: TGTGCCAGCAGTGGGGCGGGAAGAGGTTTCGATGAGCAGTTCTTC.